This T cell receptor (beta chain) was sequenced for a study of cytomegalovirus exposure and HLA in healthy donors. Findings of the study overall: Rates of TCR association differed by HLA locus in a later analysis, with DRB1 highest and HLA-C lowest.

Points on this clone: Its antigen is still unknown.

The PCR contained 60 Vbeta and 13 Jbeta primers. Only in-frame clones appear in the TCRdb table, and some are missing; sequencing was by immunoSEQ multiplex PCR. Its table lists roughly 50,000 clones. This CDR3 is built from 19 residues. Germline V gives CDR1 KGHSH, CDR2 LQKENI. Trimming cost V 2 bases and J 0 bases, with 20 bases left between them. The sample was PBMCs. This receptor was taken from a woman aged 40 to 50 in good health and CMV-seronegative. The rearrangement joins TRBV18 to TRBJ1-5, with unresolved D. This chain's CDR3 is CASSPFQSVGLHSNQPQHF. In DNA form, the CDR3 reads TGTGCCAGCTCACCATTCCAGTCAGTGGGCCTACATAGCAATCAGCCCCAGCATTTT.